The 31 T cell receptor beta chains below come from one sample, sequenced in a study of early T cells in non-severe SARS-CoV-2 infection. TCRdb redid the calling of the 5' RACE reads with MiXCR, one entry per CDR3 protein. Of 20,000 to 25,000 distinct CDR3 sequences listed, roughly 5.3% were seen once; the top ten hold 9.5% to 12%. Sequencing input: whole blood. Every receptor here comes from an adult who was a healthcare worker with PCR-confirmed SARS-CoV-2 infection or an uninfected control (not recorded which).

This clonotype was observed many times. This chain joins TRBV4-2 and TRBJ1-6; D unclear. This CDR3 is 15 amino acids long. Germline V gene data show CDR1 as LGHNA and CDR2 as YNFKEQ. Trimming pared 1 base from V and 8 bases from J, leaving 12 bases between. The CDR3 region is CASSQVGGRDSPLHF. The CDR3 nucleotides read TGTGCCAGCAGCCAAGTAGGAGGCCGGGATTCACCCCTCCACTTT.

This rearrangement joins TRBV7-9 to TRBJ2-1, with 7 positions matching TRBD2. The germline gives CDR1 SEHNR, CDR2 FQNEAQ (reference sequence). The CDR3 loop spans 14 amino acids. The trim removed 5 bases at V and 4 bases at J, leaving 5 bases unmatched. Here the CDR3 DNA reads TGTGCCAGCAGCAGGGACTACCTATACAATGAGCAGTTCTTC. It specifies CASSRDYLYNEQFF.

This clonotype was seen only a few times. V gene TRBV7-9 combines with J gene TRBJ2-5; D not certain. Trimming removed 1 base from V and 0 bases from J, with 9 bases in between. The CDR3 runs 15 residues. CDR1 and CDR2 (germline): SEHNR, FQNEAQ (reference sequence). Here the CDR3 reads CASSLEALYQETQYF. The CDR3 coding sequence is TGTGCCAGCAGCTTAGAGGCCTTGTACCAAGAGACCCAGTACTTC.

This clonotype was observed many times. This chain joins TRBV7-6 and TRBJ2-1; 13 positions agree with TRBD2. V lost 4 bases and J lost 3; bases outside the gene matches: 12. CDR3 size: 19 residues. The germline V gene encodes CDR1 SGHVS and CDR2 FNYEAQ. CDR3 sequence reads: CASSYIGTSGKGDYNEQFF. CDR3 sequence (DNA): TGTGCCAGCAGCTACATAGGGACTAGCGGGAAAGGAGACTACAATGAGCAGTTCTTC.

This clonotype was seen more than once but under ten times. J is TRBJ2-1 and V is TRBV10-3; 9 bases fit TRBD2. The ends lost 9 bases at V and 0 bases at J; junction bases unmatched: 6. Germline V CDR1 and CDR2: ENHRY, SYGVKD. The CDR3 is made up of 15 amino acids. The CDR3 DNA is TGTGCCATGGCGACTAGCGGAAGCTCCTACAATGAGCAGTTCTTC. It is translated as CAMATSGSSYNEQFF.

This clonotype was picked up a small number of times. V gene TRBV7-9 combines with J gene TRBJ2-1; no reliable D call. The V gene lost 9 bases and the J gene lost 4 bases, with 7 bases spanning the gap. The length of the CDR3 is 11 residues. Germline V CDR1 and CDR2: SEHNR, FQNEAQ (reference sequence). This chain's CDR3 is CASKKYNEQFF. For the CDR3, the DNA is TGTGCCAGTAAGAAGTACAATGAGCAGTTCTTC.

The table lists this clonotype with many counts. This rearrangement joins TRBV20-1 to TRBJ2-1; D may be TRBD1 (6 bases). Between the trimmed V and J ends, which lost 0 bases and 2 bases, there was a span of 11 bases. CDR3 length equals 15 residues. Germline CDR1 reads DFQATT; CDR2 reads SNEGSKA (reference sequence). The CDR3 is CSARDAGQTYNEQFF. Here the CDR3 DNA reads TGCAGTGCTAGAGACGCCGGACAGACCTACAATGAGCAGTTCTTC.

This clonotype has ten or more counts. The chain combines TRBV19 with TRBJ2-2, with D unclear. The CDR3 is 12 residues long. The germline V gene encodes CDR1 LNHDA and CDR2 SQIVND (reference sequence). V dropped 4 bases and J dropped 7 bases, with 7 bases sitting between them. CDR3 loop: CASSTFFGELFF. CDR3 bases: TGTGCCAGTAGTACTTTTTTCGGGGAGCTGTTTTTT.

This chain uses TRBV6-2 or TRBV6-3 with TRBJ2-6; 9 bases fit TRBD1. V shed 0 bases and J 0 bases; nucleotides not matched to a gene: 6. In germline, CDR1 is MNHEY, CDR2 SVGEGT. The CDR3 totals 19 residues. In nucleotides, the CDR3 is TGTGCCAGCAGTTACTCTACCGGGACAGGGTCCTCTGGGGCCAACGTCCTGACTTTC. This codes for CASSYSTGTGSSGANVLTF.

The rearrangement links TRBV6-1 to TRBJ1-5; D remains ambiguous. This CDR3 is built from 12 residues. The germline V gene has CDR1 MNHNS and CDR2 SASEGT. V shed 6 bases and J shed 5 bases, with 8 bases lying between them. Here the CDR3 DNA reads TGTGCCAGCAGACCCTCAGATCAGCCCCAGCATTTT. Translated, it gives CASRPSDQPQHF.

This clonotype was seen only a few times. This sequence joins TRBV9 and TRBJ2-1, with 10 bases aligning to TRBD2. The V gene's germline CDR1 is SGDLS and CDR2 YYNGEE. The CDR3 length is 15 residues. V was pared by 0 bases and J by 7 bases, with 4 bases of the junction left unmatched. Here the CDR3 reads CASSVEASGRNEQFF. The CDR3 DNA is TGTGCCAGCAGCGTAGAAGCTAGCGGGAGAAATGAGCAGTTCTTC.

The rearrangement uses TRBV15 and TRBJ2-5, with 10 nucleotides matching TRBD2. V dropped 2 bases and J dropped 3; count of bases not matched to a gene: 3. The CDR3 contains 15 residues. The V gene's germline CDR1 is LNHNV and CDR2 YYDKDF (reference sequence). The CDR3 region has the DNA TGTGCCACCAGCAGACTAGCGGGAGTCGAAGAGACCCAGTACTTC. Amino acids: CATSRLAGVEETQYF.

This clonotype was seen ten or more times. The chain uses TRBV7-6 and TRBJ2-3; the D call may be TRBD1 or TRBD2 (5 bases each). The CDR3 extends over 16 amino acids. Germline CDR1 is SGHVS and CDR2 is FNYEAQ. With 3 bases removed from V and 1 base from J, the gap between germline ends came to 14 bases. The CDR3 bases are TGTGCCAGCAGCTTTATCGGGGCCTCCGGCACAGATACGCAGTATTTT. Translated: CASSFIGASGTDTQYF.

This clonotype was found many times. V is TRBV7-9 and J is TRBJ2-1, with TRBD1 as a possible D gene (6 bases). Per germline, CDR1 SEHNR and CDR2 FQNEAQ (reference sequence). This CDR3 contains 15 residues. V was pared by 1 base and J by 0 bases, with 7 bases between. The DNA for the CDR3 is TGTGCCAGCAGCTTAGAGGGGGTCTCCTACAATGAGCAGTTCTTC. This codes for CASSLEGVSYNEQFF.

This clonotype was observed at least ten times. The chain couples TRBV29-1 to TRBJ2-7, with 9 bases fitting TRBD1. V trimming: 3 bases; J trimming: 5 bases; junction bases outside the gene matches: 11. CDR1 is SQVTM and CDR2 is ANQGSEA in the germline V gene. The CDR3 spans 15 residues. CDR3 region: CSVDNPDRGVDEQYF. DNA for the CDR3: TGCAGCGTTGATAATCCGGACAGGGGCGTCGACGAGCAGTACTTC.

In this sample, this clonotype turned up many times. V usage is TRBV5-8 and J usage is TRBJ2-7; 10 bases map to TRBD2. The germline V gene encodes CDR1 SGHTS and CDR2 YDEGEE. The CDR3 is 16 amino acids. The V gene end was trimmed by 4 bases and the J gene end by 1 base; junction bases not matched to a gene: 8. The CDR3 region has the DNA TGTGCCAGCAGCATGCTGACTAGCGGGCTGTCCTACGAGCAGTACGTC. This translates into CASSMLTSGLSYEQYV.

At least ten counts were recorded for this clonotype. The rearrangement uses TRBV3-1 and TRBJ2-7, with 10 bases lining up with TRBD2. CDR1 and CDR2 (germline): LGHDT, YNNKEL (reference sequence). The CDR3 length is 17 residues. With V trimmed by 4 bases and J by 3 bases, 12 bases remained unmatched. CDR3 sequence (DNA): TGTGCCAGCAGCCCCTCCCCCCTAGCGGGAGCGTACTACGAGCAGTACGTC. Translating gives CASSPSPLAGAYYEQYV.

This clonotype was seen many times. The chain couples TRBV12-3 or TRBV12-4 to TRBJ1-1; D uncertain. V was clipped by 8 bases and J by 4 bases, with 11 bases between them. The CDR3 has 12 residues. CDR3 coding DNA: TGTGCCAGCCAACAGAGCTCCACTGAAGCTTTCTTT. As protein: CASQQSSTEAFF.

As concerns this clonotype: This could be a read error, since a much larger clone is one nucleotide away. The V call is TRBV29-1, the J call TRBJ2-1, with a possible D match to TRBD2 (5 bases). The CDR3 totals 12 residues. Germline-derived CDR1 and CDR2 are SQVTM and ANQGSEA. The CDR3: CGVEGLGNEQFF. The CDR3 coding sequence is TGCGGCGTTGAAGGACTGGGCAATGAGCAGTTCTTC.

V and J are TRBV21-1 and TRBJ2-5; TRBD1, the table's D call, lacks a check against the DNA. TRBV21-1 is given as a pseudogene. The CDR3 covers 15 residues. The CDR3 loop is CASSKRGKGQETQYF. As DNA, the CDR3 is TGTGCCAGCAGCAAGAGGGGGAAAGGCCAAGAGACCCAGTACTTC.

This clonotype has at least ten counts. The genes are TRBV11-3 and TRBJ2-2; D possibly corresponds to TRBD1 (5 bases). The CDR3 is 16 residues long. V lost 5 bases, J lost 4 bases, and 17 bases lay in between. The germline V gene has CDR1 SGHNT and CDR2 YENEEA. As DNA, the CDR3 is TGTGCCAGCAGCCCCCCCACACAGGCGGCCACCGGGGAGCTGTTTTTT. Amino acid sequence: CASSPPTQAATGELFF.

This clonotype was seen repeatedly, ten times or more. This rearrangement joins TRBV6-2 or TRBV6-3 to TRBJ2-7; 12 bases fit TRBD1. The CDR3 spans 15 residues. Losses at the gene ends were 6 bases for V and 5 bases for J; bases not matched to a gene: 8. Per germline, CDR1 MNHEY and CDR2 SVGEGT. DNA of the CDR3: TGTGCCAGCAGACCGACCGGGACAGGGGGCGACGAGCAGTACTTC. It specifies CASRPTGTGGDEQYF.

This clonotype came up a few times. The chain is built from TRBV7-2 and TRBJ2-7; 9 bases agree with TRBD1. Trimming removed 3 bases from V and 1 base from J; junction bases left unmatched: 1. Germline CDR1 and CDR2: SGHTA and FQGNSA. The CDR3 is made up of 14 amino acids. CDR3 coding DNA: TGTGCCAGCAGCTTCGGGACAGGGTCCTACGAGCAGTACTTC. It is translated as CASSFGTGSYEQYF.

The sample holds many counts of this clonotype. V and J are TRBV6-5 and TRBJ2-3, with 8 bases fitting TRBD2. This CDR3 comprises 16 residues. CDR1 and CDR2 from the germline V gene are MNHEY and SVGAGI. V lost 5 bases to trimming and J lost 1 base; unmatched junction nucleotides: 8. As DNA, the CDR3 is TGTGCCAGCAGTGAAAGCGGGAGCGGACGCACAGATACGCAGTATTTT. Its protein is CASSESGSGRTDTQYF.

This clonotype was found many times. The rearrangement links TRBV5-1 to TRBJ2-7; D not certain. The CDR3 totals 11 residues. With 5 bases removed from V and 9 bases from J, the gap between germline ends came to 12 bases. Germline loops: CDR1 SGHRS, CDR2 YFSETQ. In DNA, the CDR3 is TGCGCCAGCAGAGAGGAGCACGGGCAGTACTTC. The encoded protein is CASREEHGQYF.

There are a few counts of this clonotype. The chain carries TRBV7-2 and TRBJ2-7; possibly TRBD1 for D (6 bases). Germline CDR1 is SGHTA and CDR2 is FQGNSA. The length of the CDR3 is 15 residues. Trimming took off 5 bases at V and 0 bases at J, with 14 bases between the two ends. Here the CDR3 reads CASSLSTGSSYEQYF. The CDR3 DNA reads as TGTGCCAGCAGCCTTAGCACAGGGAGCTCCTACGAGCAGTACTTC.

This clonotype was counted at least ten times. The rearrangement joins TRBV28 to TRBJ2-5, with D unresolved. Trimming removed 4 bases at V and 7 bases at J, with 16 bases between. The CDR3 length is 14 residues. Germline CDR1 reads MDHEN; CDR2 reads SYDVKM. In nucleotides, the CDR3 is TGTGCCAGCAGTTCCCCAGACTGGGGTGGGACCCAGTACTTC. It codes for CASSSPDWGGTQYF.

This clonotype has at least ten counts. The V call is TRBV4-1, the J call TRBJ2-3, with D tentatively TRBD2 (6 bases). V was trimmed by 0 bases and J by 4 bases, leaving 17 bases between them. The length of the CDR3 is 17 residues. The germline CDR1 and CDR2 sequences are MGHRA and YSYEKL. CDR3 region: CASSQDVGGTGADTQYF. The DNA for the CDR3 is TGCGCCAGCAGCCAAGATGTGGGCGGGACGGGGGCAGATACGCAGTATTTT.

The chain has TRBV12-3 or TRBV12-4 and TRBJ2-4; D is perhaps TRBD2 (5 bases). V lost 2 bases, J lost 0 bases, and 11 bases lay in between. This CDR3 is 16 amino acids long. This CDR3 reads CASSLPDSIAKNIQYF. CDR3 coding DNA: TGTGCCAGCAGTTTACCGGACTCAATAGCCAAAAACATTCAGTACTTC.

This clonotype is medium-sized by share. This sequence joins TRBV4-3 and TRBJ2-1, with 13 positions matching TRBD2. CDR1 and CDR2 from the germline V gene are LGHNA and YSLEER. V was clipped by 5 bases and J by 8 bases; unmatched bases: 9. The CDR3 runs 16 residues. CDR3 residues: CASSARLAGGQDEQFF. DNA for the CDR3: TGCGCCAGCAGCGCCCGACTAGCGGGGGGTCAGGATGAGCAGTTCTTC.

This clonotype was found a few times. V and J are TRBV7-9 and TRBJ2-3; D may be TRBD1 (6 bases). Trimming took 2 bases from V and 0 from J, leaving 9 bases between them. Germline CDR1 and CDR2: SEHNR and FQNEAQ (reference sequence). The CDR3 runs to 15 residues. This CDR3 is CASSLTRGSTDTQYF. The DNA of the CDR3 is TGTGCCAGCAGCTTAACCAGGGGAAGCACAGATACGCAGTATTTT.